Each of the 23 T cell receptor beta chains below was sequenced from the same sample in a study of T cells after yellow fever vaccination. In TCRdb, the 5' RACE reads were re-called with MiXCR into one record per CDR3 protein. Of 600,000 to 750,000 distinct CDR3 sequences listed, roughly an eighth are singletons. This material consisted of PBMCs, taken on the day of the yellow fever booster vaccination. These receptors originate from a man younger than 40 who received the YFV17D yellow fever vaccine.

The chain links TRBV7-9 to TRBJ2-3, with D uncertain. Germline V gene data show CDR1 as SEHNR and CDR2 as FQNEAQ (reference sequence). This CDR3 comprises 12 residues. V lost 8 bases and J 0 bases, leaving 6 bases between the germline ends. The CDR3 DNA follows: TGTGCCAGCGCCTGGAGCACAGATACGCAGTATTTT. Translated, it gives CASAWSTDTQYF.

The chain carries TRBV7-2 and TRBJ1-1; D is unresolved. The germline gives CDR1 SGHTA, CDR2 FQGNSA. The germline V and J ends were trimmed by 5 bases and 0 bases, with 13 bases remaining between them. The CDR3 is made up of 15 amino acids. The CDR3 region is CASSAQLVMNTEAFF. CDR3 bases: TGTGCCAGCAGCGCTCAATTGGTGATGAACACTGAAGCTTTCTTT.

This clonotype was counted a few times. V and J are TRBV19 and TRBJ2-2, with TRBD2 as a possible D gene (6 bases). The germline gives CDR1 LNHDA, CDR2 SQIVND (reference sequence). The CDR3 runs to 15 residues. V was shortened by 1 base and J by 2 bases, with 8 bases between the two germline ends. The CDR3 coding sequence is TGTGCCAGTAGTATAGGCGGGGTTAACACCGGGGAGCTGTTTTTT. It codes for CASSIGGVNTGELFF.

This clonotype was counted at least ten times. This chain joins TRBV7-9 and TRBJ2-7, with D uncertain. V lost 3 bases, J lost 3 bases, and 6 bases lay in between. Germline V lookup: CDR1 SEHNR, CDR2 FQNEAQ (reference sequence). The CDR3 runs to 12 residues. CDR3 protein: CASSFLNYEQYF. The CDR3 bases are TGTGCCAGCAGCTTCCTAAACTACGAGCAGTACTTC.

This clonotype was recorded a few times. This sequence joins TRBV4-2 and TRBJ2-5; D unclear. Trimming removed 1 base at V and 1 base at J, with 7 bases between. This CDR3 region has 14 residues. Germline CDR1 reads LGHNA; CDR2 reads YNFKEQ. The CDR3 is CASSQGRAQETQYF. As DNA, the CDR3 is TGTGCCAGCAGCCAAGGAAGGGCCCAAGAGACCCAGTACTTC.

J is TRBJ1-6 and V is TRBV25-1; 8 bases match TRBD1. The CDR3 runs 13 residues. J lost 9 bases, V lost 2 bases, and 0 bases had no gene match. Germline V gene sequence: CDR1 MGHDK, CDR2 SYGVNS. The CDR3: CASSEQGASPLHF. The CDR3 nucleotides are TGTGCCAGCAGTGAACAGGGGGCTTCACCCCTCCACTTT.

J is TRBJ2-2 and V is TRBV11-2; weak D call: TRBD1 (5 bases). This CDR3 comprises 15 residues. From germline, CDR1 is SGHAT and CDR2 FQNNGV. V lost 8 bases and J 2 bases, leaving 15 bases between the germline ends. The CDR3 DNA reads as TGTGCCAGCCTCCTAGATTGGGGCAACACCGGGGAGCTGTTTTTT. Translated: CASLLDWGNTGELFF.

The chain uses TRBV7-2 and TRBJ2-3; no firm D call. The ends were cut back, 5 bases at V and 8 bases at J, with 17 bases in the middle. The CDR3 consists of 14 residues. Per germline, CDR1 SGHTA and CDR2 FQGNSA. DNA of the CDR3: TGTGCCAGCAGCCCCCAAATTGAGCTGGTTACGCAGTATTTT. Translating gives CASSPQIELVTQYF.

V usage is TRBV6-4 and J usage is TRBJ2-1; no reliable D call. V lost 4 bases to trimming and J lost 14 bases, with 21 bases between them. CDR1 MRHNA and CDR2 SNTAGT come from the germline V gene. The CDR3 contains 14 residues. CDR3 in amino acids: CASSASTCGPHKFF. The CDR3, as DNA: TGTGCCAGCAGTGCCTCGACTTGCGGCCCACATAAGTTCTTC.

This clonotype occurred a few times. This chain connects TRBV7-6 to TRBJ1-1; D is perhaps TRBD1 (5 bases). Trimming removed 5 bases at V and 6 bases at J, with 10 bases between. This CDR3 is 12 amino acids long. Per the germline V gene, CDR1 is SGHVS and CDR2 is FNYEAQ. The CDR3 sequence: CASSLWGAEAFF. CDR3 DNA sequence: TGTGCCAGCAGCCTATGGGGCGCTGAAGCTTTCTTT.

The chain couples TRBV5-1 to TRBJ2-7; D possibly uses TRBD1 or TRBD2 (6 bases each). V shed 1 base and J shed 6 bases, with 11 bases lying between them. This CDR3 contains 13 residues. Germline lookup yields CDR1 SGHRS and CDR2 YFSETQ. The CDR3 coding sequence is TGCGCCAGCAGCTTGCCGGGGGCTATCGAGCAGTACTTC. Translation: CASSLPGAIEQYF.

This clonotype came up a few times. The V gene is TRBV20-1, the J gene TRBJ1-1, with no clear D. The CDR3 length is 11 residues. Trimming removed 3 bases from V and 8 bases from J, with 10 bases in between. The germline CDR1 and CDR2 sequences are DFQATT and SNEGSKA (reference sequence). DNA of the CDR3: TGCAGTGCTAGCGCAAGCGCCGAAGCTTTCTTT. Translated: CSASASAEAFF.

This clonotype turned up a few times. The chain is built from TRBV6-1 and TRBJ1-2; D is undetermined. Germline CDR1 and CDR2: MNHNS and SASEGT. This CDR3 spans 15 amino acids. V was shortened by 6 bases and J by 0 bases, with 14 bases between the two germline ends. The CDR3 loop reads CASRPRPGANYGYTF. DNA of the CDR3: TGTGCCAGCAGGCCCCGACCGGGAGCTAACTATGGCTACACCTTC.

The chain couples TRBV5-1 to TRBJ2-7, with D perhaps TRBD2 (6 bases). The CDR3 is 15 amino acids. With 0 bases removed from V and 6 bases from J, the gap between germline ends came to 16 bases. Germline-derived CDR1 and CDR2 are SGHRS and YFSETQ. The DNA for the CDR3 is TGCGCCAGCAGCTTGGAGCCGGGAGCTTTCTCCGAGCAGTACTTC. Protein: CASSLEPGAFSEQYF.

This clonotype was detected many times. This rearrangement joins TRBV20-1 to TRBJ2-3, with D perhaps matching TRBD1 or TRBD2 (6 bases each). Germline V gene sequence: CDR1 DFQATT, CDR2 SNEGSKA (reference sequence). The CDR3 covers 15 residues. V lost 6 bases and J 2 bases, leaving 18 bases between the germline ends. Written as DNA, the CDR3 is TGCAGTGCGGATGGAGGGGGGATGAACACAGATACGCAGTATTTT. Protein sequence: CSADGGGMNTDTQYF.

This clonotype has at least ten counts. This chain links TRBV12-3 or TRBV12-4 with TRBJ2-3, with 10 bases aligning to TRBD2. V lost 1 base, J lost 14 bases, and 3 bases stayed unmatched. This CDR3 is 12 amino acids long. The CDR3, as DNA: TGTGCCAGCAGTTTAGAGCTAGCGGGAGCGTATTTT. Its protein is CASSLELAGAYF.

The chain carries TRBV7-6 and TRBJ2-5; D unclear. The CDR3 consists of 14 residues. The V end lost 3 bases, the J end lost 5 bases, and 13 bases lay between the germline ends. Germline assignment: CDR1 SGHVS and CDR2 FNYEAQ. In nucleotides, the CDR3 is TGTGCCAGCAGCTTGCAGACTCTCCAGGAGACCCAGTACTTC. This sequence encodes CASSLQTLQETQYF.

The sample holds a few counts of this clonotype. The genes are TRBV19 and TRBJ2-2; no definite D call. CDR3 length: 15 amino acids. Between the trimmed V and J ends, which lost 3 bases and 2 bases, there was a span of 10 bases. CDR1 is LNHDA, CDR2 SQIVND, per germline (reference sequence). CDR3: CASSIRPENTGELFF. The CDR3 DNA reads TGTGCCAGTAGTATCAGGCCAGAAAACACCGGGGAGCTGTTTTTT.

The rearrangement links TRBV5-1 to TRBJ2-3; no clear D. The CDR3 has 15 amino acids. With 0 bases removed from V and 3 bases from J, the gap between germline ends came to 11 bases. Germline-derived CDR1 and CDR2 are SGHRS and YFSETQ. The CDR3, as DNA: TGCGCCAGCAGCTTGGAGCGCGCGACGACAGATACGCAGTATTTT. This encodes CASSLERATTDTQYF. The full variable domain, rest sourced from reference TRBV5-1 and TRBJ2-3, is KAGVTQTPRYLIKTRGQQVTLSCSPISGHRSVSWYQQTPGQGLQFLFEYFSETQRNKGNFPGRFSGRQFSNSRSEMNVSTLELGDSALYLCASSLERATTDTQYFGPGTRLTVL.

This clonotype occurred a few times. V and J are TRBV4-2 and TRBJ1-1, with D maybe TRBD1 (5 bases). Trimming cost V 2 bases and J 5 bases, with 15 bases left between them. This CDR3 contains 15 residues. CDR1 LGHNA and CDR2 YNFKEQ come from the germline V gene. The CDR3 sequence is CASSQTQAFRTEAFF. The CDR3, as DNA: TGTGCCAGCAGCCAAACACAGGCTTTCAGGACTGAAGCTTTCTTT.

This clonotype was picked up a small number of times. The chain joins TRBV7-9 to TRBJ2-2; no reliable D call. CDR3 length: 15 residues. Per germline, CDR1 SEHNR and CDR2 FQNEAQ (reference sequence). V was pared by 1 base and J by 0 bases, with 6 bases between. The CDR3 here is CASSLDGSNTGELFF. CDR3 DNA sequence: TGTGCCAGCAGCTTAGACGGTTCGAACACCGGGGAGCTGTTTTTT.

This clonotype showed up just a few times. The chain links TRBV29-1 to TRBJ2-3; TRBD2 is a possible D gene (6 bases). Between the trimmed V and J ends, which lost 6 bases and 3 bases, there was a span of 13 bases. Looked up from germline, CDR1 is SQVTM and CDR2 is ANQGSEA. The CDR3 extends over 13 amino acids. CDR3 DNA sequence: TGCAGCGTAGCGACGGGAGCTACAGATACGCAGTATTTT. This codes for CSVATGATDTQYF.

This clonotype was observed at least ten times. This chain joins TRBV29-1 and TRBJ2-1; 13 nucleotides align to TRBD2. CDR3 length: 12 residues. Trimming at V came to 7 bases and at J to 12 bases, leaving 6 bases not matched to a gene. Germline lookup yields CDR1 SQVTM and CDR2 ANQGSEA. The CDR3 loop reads CSGTSGRHGQFF. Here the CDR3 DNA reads TGCAGCGGGACTAGCGGGAGACATGGGCAGTTCTTC.